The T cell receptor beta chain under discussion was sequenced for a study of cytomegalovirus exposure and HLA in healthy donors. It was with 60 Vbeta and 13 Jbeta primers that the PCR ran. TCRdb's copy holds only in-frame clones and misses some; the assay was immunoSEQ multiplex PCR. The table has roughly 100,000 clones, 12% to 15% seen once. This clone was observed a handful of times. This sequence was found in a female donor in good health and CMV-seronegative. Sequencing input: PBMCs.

The CDR3 DNA reads as TGTGCCAGCGACAGGACAGCGGACACCGGGGAGCTGTTTTTT. Translated, it gives CASDRTADTGELFF. The J gene is TRBJ2-2, the V gene TRBV19, with a weak D call TRBD1 (6 bases). The CDR3 is 14 residues long. Germline CDR1 LNHDA, CDR2 SQIVND (reference sequence). V lost 9 bases and J 3 bases, leaving 14 bases between the germline ends.